A selection of T cell receptor beta chains follows, all from one sample in a study of CD8 T cells in Susac syndrome. MiXCR was run by TCRdb on the immunoSEQ multiplex PCR reads, yielding one entry per CDR3 protein. The data contain about 76,000 distinct CDR3 sequences, 90% to 95% of them seen just once; the ten biggest clones take up 0.5%. Sample: CD8+ T cells from PBMCs. These receptors came from a human donor with multiple sclerosis. Both conserved end residues are part of each CDR3.

J gene	V gene	CDR3 protein
TRBJ2-1	TRBV19	CASSSGGRTYNEQFF
TRBJ2-7	TRBV27	CASSPLWTGLEQYF
TRBJ1-4	TRBV5-6	CASSLVGRTNEKLFF
TRBJ2-1	TRBV28	CASSFQEGYNEQFF
TRBJ1-1	TRBV11-2	CASSSLLGGTEAFF
TRBJ1-1	TRBV3-1	CASSQDVDTEAFF
TRBJ2-7	TRBV6-2/TRBV6-3	CASSTLRDLGGEQYF
TRBJ2-7	TRBV5-1	CASSPRVRTYEQYF
TRBJ1-5	TRBV19	CASSIGRINQPQHF
TRBJ2-3	TRBV20-1	CSARGVDYHASSDTQYF
TRBJ2-1	TRBV30	CAWSERGGPANEQFF
TRBJ2-5	TRBV28	CASSLLSEEGTQYF
TRBJ2-3	TRBV24-1	CATSDLNDPSTDTQYF
TRBJ1-1	TRBV29-1	CSALGGNTEAFF
TRBJ2-1	TRBV4-3	CASSQDQASGYNEQFF
TRBJ2-7	TRBV5-1	CASSLIVTGTYEQYF
TRBJ2-2	TRBV6-6	CASSPDRRNTGELFF
TRBJ2-7	TRBV4-1	CASSQDPGLETEQYF